These 30 T cell receptor beta chains were sequenced from one sample in a study of blood T cells in healthy people across ages. Primers used in a second PCR of roughly 6 to 11 cycles were a sample-barcoded 5' primer and a J-beta primer mix. TCRdb ran MiXCR on the 5' RACE reads and lists one entry per CDR3 protein. This sample has some 800,000 distinct CDR3 sequences, with around two fifths found just once. The sequencing input was blood. The receptors shown here come from a man between 60 and 75 years old in good health.

This clonotype was detected ten times or more. This chain connects TRBV11-1 to TRBJ2-7; TRBD1 might be the D (6 bases). Germline V CDR1 and CDR2: SGHAT, FQDESV (reference sequence). Trimming removed 3 bases at V and 2 bases at J, with 11 bases between. The CDR3 runs 14 residues. The CDR3 nucleotides read TGTGCCAGCAGCTTGACCGGGACAACCTACGAGCAGTACTTC. It yields the protein CASSLTGTTYEQYF.

The V gene is TRBV20-1, the J gene TRBJ2-1, with 8 bases matching TRBD2. Germline values: CDR1 DFQATT, CDR2 SNEGSKA (reference sequence). This CDR3 comprises 13 residues. Trimming took 4 bases from V and 6 from J; bases not matched to a gene: 5. The DNA for the CDR3 is TGCAGTGCTACGCGCGGGGGGCGCAATGAGCAGTTCTTC. It specifies CSATRGGRNEQFF.

Turning to this clonotype: One end of the junction is discordant with germline, which a read error may explain. The chain carries TRBV7-8 and TRBJ2-1; D is perhaps TRBD2 (5 bases). CDR3 size: 13 residues. Looked up from germline, CDR1 is SGHVS and CDR2 is FQNEAQ. The CDR3 DNA sequence: TGTGCCGGCAGCCCCGGGATGCACAATGAGCAGTTCTTC. This gives the protein CAGSPGMHNEQFF. Full variable domain (rest looked up from reference TRBV7-8 and TRBJ2-1): GAGVSQSPRYKVAKRGQDVALRCDPISGHVSLFWYQQALGQGPEFLTYFQNEAQLDKSGLPSDRFFAERPEGSVSTLKIQRTQQEDSAVYLCAGSPGMHNEQFFGPGTRLTVL.

This chain uses TRBV15 with TRBJ2-7; 12 nucleotides match TRBD2. V shed 2 bases, J shed 7 bases, and the junction held 6 bases outside the gene matches. CDR1 and CDR2 from the germline V gene are LNHNV and YYDKDF (reference sequence). This CDR3 region has 15 residues. The DNA for the CDR3 is TGTGCCACCAGCAGACGACTAGCGGGGGTCAATGAGCAGTACTTC. Its translation is CATSRRLAGVNEQYF.

The chain recombines TRBV11-1 with TRBJ2-7; no clear D gene. Germline V CDR1 and CDR2: SGHAT, FQDESV (reference sequence). There are 13 residues in the CDR3. V shed 5 bases and J shed 5 bases, with 13 bases lying between them. The CDR3 region has the DNA TGTGCCAGCAGCCCCAGGAGTGGCGACGAGCAGTACTTC. Its translation is CASSPRSGDEQYF.

The rearrangement joins TRBV6-6 to TRBJ1-1; possible D gene TRBD1, 6 bases. Per the germline V gene, CDR1 is MNHNY and CDR2 is SVGAGI (reference sequence). The CDR3 extends over 13 amino acids. The germline V and J ends were trimmed by 9 bases and 1 base, with 12 bases remaining between them. The CDR3 region has the DNA TGTGCCAGTAAGCGGGGGGCGAACACTGAAGCTTTCTTT. This translates into CASKRGANTEAFF.

In this sample, this clonotype turned up a few times. V usage is TRBV30 and J usage is TRBJ2-1, with D tentatively TRBD2 (6 bases). In germline, CDR1 is GTSNPN, CDR2 SVGIG (reference sequence). Trimming removed 8 bases at V and 7 bases at J, with 15 bases between. The CDR3 has 12 amino acids. The CDR3 region is CAGREGRNEQFF. The CDR3 DNA sequence: TGTGCCGGGCGTGAAGGGAGGAATGAGCAGTTCTTC. Looking up the rest from reference TRBV30 and TRBJ2-1 gives the full variable domain: SQTIHQWPATLVQPVGSPLSLECTVEGTSNPNLYWYRQAAGRGLQLLFYSVGIGQISSEVPQNLSASRPQDRQFILSSKKLLLSDSGFYLCAGREGRNEQFFGPGTRLTVL.

This clonotype was counted between two and nine times. The chain uses TRBV4-3 and TRBJ2-1; a possible D gene is TRBD1 (5 bases). Germline CDR1 is LGHNA and CDR2 is YSLEER. Trimming shortened V by 10 bases and J by 9 bases, and 13 bases separated the two germline ends. This CDR3 is built from 11 residues. CDR3 DNA sequence: TGCGCCACTTCGCAGGGATTTGAGCAGTTCTTC. Its protein product is CATSQGFEQFF.

The chain combines TRBV28 with TRBJ2-3; tentative D call: TRBD1 (6 bases). The CDR3 is 14 amino acids. V was cut by 3 bases and J by 3 bases, with 10 bases left in between. Germline V gene data show CDR1 as MDHEN and CDR2 as SYDVKM. CDR3 residues: CASSFSGTTDTQYF. In DNA, the CDR3 is TGTGCCAGCAGTTTCTCGGGGACAACAGATACGCAGTATTTT.

The rearrangement joins TRBV3-1 to TRBJ2-1, with 9 positions matching TRBD2. Per the germline V gene, CDR1 is LGHDT and CDR2 is YNNKEL (reference sequence). The length of the CDR3 is 17 residues. The J segment lost 3 bases and the V segment lost 1 base, leaving 7 bases of the junction unmatched. The CDR3 nucleotides read TGTGCCAGCAGCCAAGGTCTCGGCGGGGGGGGCTACAATGAGCAGTTCTTC. Protein: CASSQGLGGGGYNEQFF.

This clonotype was counted only a few times. The V and J genes are TRBV12-3 or TRBV12-4 and TRBJ2-1; D is unresolved. CDR3 size: 11 residues. V shed 1 base and J shed 9 bases, with 4 bases lying between them. The CDR3 DNA is TGTGCCAGCAGTTTAGAGAGTGAGCAGTTCTTC. This codes for CASSLESEQFF.

The rearrangement joins TRBV7-2 to TRBJ2-7; no reliable D call. V was clipped by 5 bases and J by 1 base, with 15 bases between them. Germline loops: CDR1 SGHTA, CDR2 FQGNSA. The CDR3 has 15 amino acids. The CDR3 reads CASSPTRIMSYEQYF. The CDR3 DNA reads TGTGCCAGCAGCCCCACAAGGATAATGTCCTACGAGCAGTACTTC.

Of note for this clonotype: One end of the junction fails to match germline, which may point to a read error. This rearrangement joins TRBV30 to TRBJ2-7, with D possibly matching TRBD2 (5 bases). The germline V gene has CDR1 GTSNPN and CDR2 SVGIG (reference sequence). This CDR3 is built from 12 residues. The CDR3 loop reads CAGSPRLGEQYF. The CDR3, as DNA: TGTGCCGGGAGCCCCAGGCTGGGCGAGCAGTACTTC.

This clonotype was detected ten times or more. The rearrangement links TRBV25-1 to TRBJ2-1; D is uncertain. The CDR3 consists of 12 residues. Trimming took off 4 bases at V and 9 bases at J, with 10 bases between the two ends. Germline CDR1 is MGHDK and CDR2 is SYGVNS. This CDR3 is CASSGSLFEQFF. The CDR3 region has the DNA TGTGCCAGCAGTGGGTCACTATTTGAGCAGTTCTTC.

The chain employs TRBV25-1 and TRBJ2-5; a weak D match, TRBD2 (5 bases). Trimming pared 4 bases from V and 1 base from J, leaving 10 bases between. Per the germline V gene, CDR1 is MGHDK and CDR2 is SYGVNS. This CDR3 has 14 residues. The CDR3 is CASSGVGSQETQYF. The CDR3, as DNA: TGTGCCAGCAGTGGGGTGGGGAGCCAAGAGACCCAGTACTTC.

This clonotype was detected only a few times. It is likely a read error, because the conserved phenylalanine at the end of the CDR3 is missing. Because the CDR3's place on the DNA is in doubt, the DNA is left out and the CDR3 is given as listed by TCRdb. The V call is TRBV7-2, the J call TRBJ2-1; the table's TRBD1 call for D was not verified on the DNA. Counting both end residues, the CDR3 totals 17 amino acids. Germline-derived CDR1 and CDR2 are SGHTA and FQGNSA. This CDR3 is CASSFTLGADNGYTFGS.

V and J are TRBV3-1 and TRBJ2-7; a possible D gene is TRBD2 (6 bases). The V gene's germline CDR1 is LGHDT and CDR2 YNNKEL (reference sequence). Trimming pared 4 bases from V and 0 bases from J, leaving 13 bases between. There are 15 residues in the CDR3. CDR3 in amino acids: CASSRAGTPSYEQYF. DNA of the CDR3: TGTGCCAGCAGCCGAGCCGGGACTCCCTCCTACGAGCAGTACTTC.

This clonotype was seen more than once but under ten times. V and J are TRBV20-1 and TRBJ1-1, with 7 positions matching TRBD1. Germline CDR1 reads DFQATT; CDR2 reads SNEGSKA (reference sequence). The CDR3 is 14 residues long. The V gene end was trimmed by 6 bases and the J gene end by 10 bases; junction bases not matched to a gene: 17. The chain's CDR3 is CSALRGTADPGAFF. The DNA for the CDR3 is TGCAGTGCCCTTAGAGGGACAGCGGATCCCGGAGCTTTCTTT.

This clonotype was picked up one time. V and J are TRBV18 and TRBJ2-3, with D tentatively TRBD1 or TRBD2 (6 bases each). The CDR3 spans 15 residues. The germline V gene encodes CDR1 KGHSH and CDR2 LQKENI. V was clipped by 8 bases and J by 8 bases, with 23 bases between them. This CDR3 is CASPGGTPRSFTQYF. DNA for the CDR3: TGTGCCAGCCCCGGGGGCACTCCACGTTCTTTTACGCAGTATTTT.

This clonotype was seen more than once but under ten times. CDR3 DNA: TGTGCCAGCAGCTTAGCGGGCGGGGGGCGCTCCTACGAGCAGTACTTC. Translated: CASSLAGGGRSYEQYF. The chain has TRBV11-2 and TRBJ2-7; 8 bases fit TRBD2. Unmatched junction bases numbered 5, after V lost 1 base and J lost 0 bases. The CDR3 runs to 16 residues. Germline CDR1 is SGHAT and CDR2 is FQNNGV.

The gene calls are TRBV7-9 and TRBJ2-7; TRBD1 agrees at 9 bases. Germline assignment: CDR1 SEHNR and CDR2 FQNEAQ (reference sequence). CDR3 length: 14 amino acids. With 3 bases clipped from V and 3 bases from J, the junction kept 3 bases outside the gene matches. CDR3 region: CASSFGGQGYEQYF. The CDR3 DNA is TGTGCCAGCAGCTTCGGGGGACAGGGCTACGAGCAGTACTTC.

The chain joins TRBV9 to TRBJ2-5, with D possibly matching TRBD2 (5 bases). The DNA end is more similar to TRBJ2-7, so the J call may be wrong. Germline lookup yields CDR1 SGDLS and CDR2 YYNGEE. The CDR3 has 14 residues. Written as DNA, the CDR3 is TGTGCCAGCAGCGTCGGGCCCGGTGGGAGCGAGCAGTACTTC. Its protein product is CASSVGPGGSEQYF.

The rearrangement links TRBV9 to TRBJ1-5; D unresolved. The ends were cut back, 3 bases at V and 9 bases at J, with 13 bases in the middle. Germline V lookup: CDR1 SGDLS, CDR2 YYNGEE. This CDR3 has 13 amino acids. CDR3 sequence: CASSAGLGGPQHF. The CDR3 DNA reads TGTGCCAGCAGCGCCGGGTTGGGCGGGCCCCAGCATTTT. Full variable domain (rest looked up from reference TRBV9 and TRBJ1-5): DSGVTQTPKHLITATGQRVTLRCSPRSGDLSVYWYQQSLDQGLQFLIQYYNGEERAKGNILERFSAQQFPDLHSELNLSSLELGDSALYFCASSAGLGGPQHFGDGTRLSIL.

This clonotype was recorded a few times. The chain links TRBV12-3 or TRBV12-4 to TRBJ2-1; perhaps TRBD1 as D (6 bases). This CDR3 has 15 amino acids. The V gene lost 2 bases and the J gene lost 2 bases, with 10 bases spanning the gap. CDR3 DNA sequence: TGTGCCAGCAGTTTACCCAGGGGAACCTACAATGAGCAGTTCTTC. Amino acid sequence: CASSLPRGTYNEQFF.

This chain links TRBV6-1 with TRBJ1-5; a weak D match, TRBD1 (6 bases). This CDR3 is 15 amino acids long. Germline CDR1 is MNHNS and CDR2 is SASEGT. Trimming shortened V by 6 bases and J by 2 bases, and 14 bases separated the two germline ends. Here the CDR3 reads CASRDAGAGNQPQHF. CDR3 nucleotide sequence: TGTGCCAGCAGAGATGCAGGGGCTGGCAATCAGCCCCAGCATTTT.

The CDR3 coding sequence is TGTGCCAGCAGTTCCGGGACCCAAAGCTCCTACAATGAGCAGTTCTTC. Its translation: CASSSGTQSSYNEQFF. This chain links TRBV6-1 with TRBJ2-1; D tentatively fits TRBD1 or TRBD2 (5 bases each). Germline V CDR1 and CDR2: MNHNS, SASEGT. This CDR3 contains 16 residues. The V end was cut by 5 bases, the J end by 0 bases, with 14 bases between.

The V gene is TRBV12-3 or TRBV12-4, the J gene TRBJ2-7; TRBD2 matches 8 bases. With V trimmed by 1 base and J by 7 bases, 12 bases remained unmatched. The CDR3 is made up of 16 amino acids. The CDR3 region has the DNA TGTGCCAGCAGTTTAGAGAGCGGGGGATTGGGGAATGAGCAGTACTTC. Translating gives CASSLESGGLGNEQYF.

In this sample, this clonotype turned up a few times. The chain combines TRBV28 with TRBJ1-2, with unresolved D. The CDR3 loop spans 12 amino acids. V lost 8 bases and J lost 5, with 12 bases in between. CDR1 MDHEN and CDR2 SYDVKM come from the germline V gene. The CDR3 DNA reads as TGTGCCAGCCTACGGCCAATATATGGCTACACCTTC. This sequence encodes CASLRPIYGYTF.

The chain combines TRBV7-6 with TRBJ2-3; weak D call: TRBD2 (6 bases). The CDR3 runs to 17 residues. Trimming left V 5 bases short and J 2 bases short, with 20 bases between. Germline-derived CDR1 and CDR2 are SGHVS and FNYEAQ. CDR3 bases: TGTGCCAGCAGCCTAATGCCGCAGCTAGCGTCCACAGATACGCAGTATTTT. This sequence encodes CASSLMPQLASTDTQYF.

There are a few counts of this clonotype. V is TRBV29-1 and J is TRBJ2-7; D is ambiguous. The CDR3 covers 12 residues. V was clipped by 0 bases and J by 3 bases, with 6 bases between them. Germline assignment: CDR1 SQVTM and CDR2 ANQGSEA. The DNA of the CDR3 is TGCAGCGTTGAAGAGGTGAGCTACGAGCAGTACTTC. This encodes CSVEEVSYEQYF.